The table lists the clone carrying this T cell receptor beta chain with a few counts. Antigen unknown. The read ends 3 residues shy of where the CDR3 ends; the end is completed using the germline J gene. These data are taken from a study of T cell clonality in common variable immunodeficiency. Heparinized whole blood, roughly 4.5 to 8 ml, came from each donor. CDR1 and CDR2 from the germline V gene are DFQATT and SNEGSKA (reference sequence). The CDR3 spans 12 residues. V lost 6 bases, J lost 2 bases, and 11 bases lay in between. Assay: immunoSEQ multiplex PCR; the TCRdb copy retains only in-frame clones and omits some. In total the sample includes about 26,000 clones, none of them seen once. Study outcomes and limitations: Compared with healthy controls, CVID subjects showed increased TCRbeta clonality, mostly in about a third. In common variable immunodeficiency, TCR beta chains reportedly carried fewer deletions and N-nucleotide insertions. Compared with controls, CVID subjects had fewer shared TCRbeta clones. Links between repertoire features and CVID complications were heterogeneity-limited.

The source is a human donor with common variable immunodeficiency. The J gene is TRBJ2-7, the V gene TRBV20-1; no reliable D call. Sequencing input: peripheral blood mononuclear cells. The CDR3 region is CSASWQTYEQYF. Incomplete CDR3 DNA: TGCAGTGCCTCGTGGCAAACCTACGAG.